These T cell receptor beta chains were read from a single sample in a study of technical replicates of blood from several donors. Data came from immunoSEQ multiplex PCR; TCRdb stores just in-frame clones and leaves some out. The table records roughly 97,000 clones, roughly 95% of them present only once. The sample was T cells isolated from PBMCs. These receptors were obtained from a human donor in good health. The CDR3 runs from the conserved cysteine through the conserved F or W. A D gene is named only where the DNA matches it firmly. Clone size appears in some rows only: once, few, many, or a class for an expanded clone.

TRBV19	.	TRBD2	TRBJ2-5	CASRTSGRGTGTQYF	TGTGCCAGTCGGACTAGCGGGAGGGGTACTGGGACCCAGTACTTC
TRBV4-1	few	.	TRBJ1-1	CASSHWNTEAFF	TGCGCCAGCAGCCACTGGAACACTGAAGCTTTCTTT
TRBV7-9	.	.	TRBJ2-3	CASSPTRVSGTDTQYF	TGTGCCAGCAGCCCCACTCGGGTCTCTGGCACAGATACGCAGTATTTT
TRBV11-3	.	TRBD1	TRBJ2-7	CASSRLTGDYEQYF	TGTGCCAGCAGTCGCCTGACAGGGGACTACGAGCAGTACTTC
TRBV19	.	.	TRBJ1-5	CASSINQYSNQPQHF	TGTGCCAGTAGTATAAACCAGTATAGCAATCAGCCCCAGCATTTT
TRBV28	.	.	TRBJ1-1	CASSGPGRATEAFF	TGTGCCAGCAGTGGCCCGGGAAGAGCCACTGAAGCTTTCTTT
TRBV6-6	.	.	TRBJ1-1	CASSSKLNTEAFF	TGTGCCAGCAGTTCCAAATTGAACACTGAAGCTTTCTTT
TRBV5-8	.	TRBD1	TRBJ1-2	CASSVPGGDNYGYTF	TGTGCCAGCAGCGTTCCAGGGGGCGATAACTATGGCTACACCTTC
TRBV28	once	.	TRBJ2-7	CASSLLRAGQYF	TGTGCCAGCAGTTTATTAAGAGCAGGGCAGTACTTC
TRBV29-1	.	.	TRBJ1-1	CSVVSAEAFF	TGCAGCGTTGTTTCCGCTGAAGCTTTCTTT
TRBV28	.	TRBD1	TRBJ2-7	CASRIPGQAYEQYF	TGTGCCAGCAGGATTCCGGGACAGGCCTACGAGCAGTACTTC
TRBV19	.	.	TRBJ2-1	CASSLPRREVLYNEQFF	TGTGCCAGTAGTCTCCCTCGGAGGGAGGTTCTCTACAATGAGCAGTTCTTC
TRBV28	.	.	TRBJ2-1	CASSLRWGTHNEQFF	TGTGCCAGCAGTTTACGATGGGGCACTCACAATGAGCAGTTCTTC
TRBV10-2	.	TRBD1	TRBJ2-7	CACMQGLTGGYEQYF	TGCGCCTGTATGCAGGGTCTGACAGGGGGCTACGAGCAGTACTTC
TRBV9	.	TRBD2	TRBJ2-2	CASSDGTSDVTGELFF	TGTGCCAGCAGCGACGGGACTAGCGACGTCACCGGGGAGCTGTTTTTT
TRBV6-1	.	.	TRBJ1-2	CASGARVDGYTF	TGTGCCAGCGGAGCCAGGGTAGACGGCTACACCTTC
TRBV27	.	TRBD1	TRBJ2-7	CASRAGTGTSWTYEQYF	TGTGCCAGCCGTGCCGGGACAGGCACTTCGTGGACATACGAGCAGTACTTC
TRBV4-1	.	.	TRBJ1-5	CASSQAGGNNQPQHF	TGCGCCAGCAGCCAAGCCGGGGGTAACAATCAGCCCCAGCATTTT
TRBV9	.	TRBD2	TRBJ2-7	CASSVAGREDNEQYF	TGTGCCAGCAGCGTAGCGGGTCGGGAGGACAACGAGCAGTACTTC
TRBV5-1	.	TRBD2	TRBJ2-2	CASSLYSGSHGGELFF	TGCGCCAGCAGCTTGTATAGCGGGAGTCATGGCGGGGAGCTGTTTTTT